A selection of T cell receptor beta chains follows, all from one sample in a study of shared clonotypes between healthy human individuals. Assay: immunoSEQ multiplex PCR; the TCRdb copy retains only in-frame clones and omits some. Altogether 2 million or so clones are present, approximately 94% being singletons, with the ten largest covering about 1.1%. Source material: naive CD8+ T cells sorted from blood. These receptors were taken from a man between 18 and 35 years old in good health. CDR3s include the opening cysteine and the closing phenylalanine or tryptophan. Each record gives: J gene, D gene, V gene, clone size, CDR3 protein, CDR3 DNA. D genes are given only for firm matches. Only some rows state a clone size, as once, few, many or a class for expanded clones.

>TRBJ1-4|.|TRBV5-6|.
CASSLGHAWTNEKLFF
TGTGCCAGCAGCTTGGGACATGCTTGGACTAATGAAAAACTGTTTTTT
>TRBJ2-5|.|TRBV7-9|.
CASSLADGGLETQYF
TGTGCCAGCAGCTTAGCGGATGGGGGGCTAGAGACCCAGTACTTC
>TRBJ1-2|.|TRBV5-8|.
CASSLIPRGSYGYTF
TGTGCCAGCAGCTTGATCCCACGGGGGTCCTATGGCTACACCTTC
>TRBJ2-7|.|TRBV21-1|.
CASSKFPWSGPIDEQYF
TGTGCCAGCAGCAAATTCCCCTGGAGCGGCCCAATCGACGAGCAGTACTTC
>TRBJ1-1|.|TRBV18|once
CASSPWGSTEAFF
TGTGCCAGCTCACCGTGGGGAAGCACTGAAGCTTTCTTT
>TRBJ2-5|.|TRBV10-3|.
CAISEGQGITQETQYF
TGTGCCATCAGTGAAGGTCAGGGCATAACCCAAGAGACCCAGTACTTC
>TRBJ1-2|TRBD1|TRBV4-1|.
CASEDRAANYGYTF
TGCGCCAGCGAGGACAGGGCAGCTAACTATGGCTACACCTTC
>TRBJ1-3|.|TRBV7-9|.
CASSLILYSGNTIYF
TGTGCCAGCAGCTTAATTTTGTACTCTGGAAACACCATATATTTT
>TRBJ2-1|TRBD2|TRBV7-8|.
CASSQGLAGAQSSYNEQFF
TGTGCCAGCAGCCAAGGACTAGCGGGGGCCCAGAGCTCCTACAATGAGCAGTTCTTC
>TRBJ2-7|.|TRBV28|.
CASSDIEEQYF
TGTGCCAGCAGCGACATCGAGGAGCAGTACTTC
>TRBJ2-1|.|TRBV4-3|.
CASSQETGWSYNEQFF
TGCGCCAGCAGCCAGGAGACTGGCTGGTCCTACAATGAGCAGTTCTTC
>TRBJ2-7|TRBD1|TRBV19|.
CASRQAGTGGPEQYF
TGTGCCAGTAGACAAGCCGGGACAGGGGGTCCCGAGCAGTACTTC
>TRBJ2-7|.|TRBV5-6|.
CASSSPGAEQYF
TGTGCCAGCAGCTCCCCGGGCGCCGAGCAGTACTTC
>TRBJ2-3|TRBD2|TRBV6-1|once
CASSALAGAADTQYF
TGTGCCAGCAGTGCGCTAGCGGGAGCCGCAGATACGCAGTATTTT
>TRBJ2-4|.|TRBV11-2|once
CASSSSGYIQYF
TGTGCCAGCAGCTCCTCAGGGTACATTCAGTACTTC
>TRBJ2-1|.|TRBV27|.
CASSLSAQARAMGDEQFF
TGTGCCAGCAGTTTATCGGCCCAGGCTAGGGCTATGGGGGATGAGCAGTTCTTC
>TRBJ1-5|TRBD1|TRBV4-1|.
CASSRGQGDNQPQHF
TGCGCCAGCAGCCGGGGACAGGGGGACAATCAGCCCCAGCATTTT
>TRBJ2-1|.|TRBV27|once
CASTLGPPGYNEQFF
TGTGCCAGCACCTTGGGACCCCCCGGCTACAATGAGCAGTTCTTC
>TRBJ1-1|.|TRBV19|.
CASSIDAETVTEAFF
TGTGCCAGTAGTATAGATGCTGAAACGGTCACTGAAGCTTTCTTT
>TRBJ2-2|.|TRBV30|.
CAWSPGNGELFF
TGTGCCTGGAGTCCCGGGAACGGGGAGCTGTTTTTT
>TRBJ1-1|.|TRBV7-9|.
CASSPPGPNKNTEAFF
TGTGCCAGCAGCCCTCCGGGTCCAAACAAGAACACTGAAGCTTTCTTT
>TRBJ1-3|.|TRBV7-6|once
CASSLEIGYSGNTIYF
TGTGCCAGCAGCTTAGAGATCGGGTACTCTGGAAACACCATATATTTT
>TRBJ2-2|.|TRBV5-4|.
CASSLVMSGELFF
TGTGCCAGCAGCTTGGTCATGTCCGGGGAGCTGTTTTTT
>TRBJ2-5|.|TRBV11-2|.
CASSRGTARYF
TGTGCCAGCAGCCGAGGGACCGCTAGGTACTTC
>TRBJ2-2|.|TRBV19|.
CASSITGLGTGELFF
TGTGCCAGTAGTATTACGGGACTTGGCACCGGGGAGCTGTTTTTT
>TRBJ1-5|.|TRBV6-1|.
CASSEGRGYSNQPQHF
TGTGCCAGCAGTGAGGGTAGAGGATATAGCAATCAGCCCCAGCATTTT
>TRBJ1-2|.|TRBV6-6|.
CASLQGYYGYTF
TGTGCCAGTTTACAGGGATACTATGGCTACACCTTC
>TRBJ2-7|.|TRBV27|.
CASSRGSYEQYF
TGTGCCAGCAGTCGGGGTTCCTACGAGCAGTACTTC
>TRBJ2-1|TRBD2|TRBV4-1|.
CASSQDHGLARGEQFF
TGCGCCAGCAGCCAAGATCACGGACTAGCTCGGGGTGAGCAGTTCTTC
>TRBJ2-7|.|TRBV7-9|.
CASSLSRQGDYEQYF
TGTGCCAGCAGCTTAAGTCGTCAGGGCGATTACGAGCAGTACTTC
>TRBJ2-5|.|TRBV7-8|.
CASSVWPGEKETQYF
TGTGCCAGCAGTGTCTGGCCAGGGGAGAAAGAGACCCAGTACTTC
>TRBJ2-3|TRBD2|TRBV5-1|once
CASSSLTLAGITDTQYF
TGCGCCAGCAGCTCTTTAACCCTAGCGGGGATCACAGATACGCAGTATTTT
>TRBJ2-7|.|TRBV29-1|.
CSVEETANYEQYF
TGCAGCGTTGAGGAGACAGCGAACTACGAGCAGTACTTC
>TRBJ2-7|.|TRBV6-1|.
CASSEEVSVSYEQYF
TGTGCCAGCAGTGAGGAGGTGTCGGTCTCCTACGAGCAGTACTTC
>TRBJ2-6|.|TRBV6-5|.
CASRSGFSGANVLTF
TGTGCCAGCAGAAGTGGGTTCTCTGGGGCCAACGTCCTGACTTTC
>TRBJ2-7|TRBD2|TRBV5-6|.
CASSLELAGAWDEQYF
TGTGCCAGCAGCTTGGAACTAGCGGGAGCATGGGACGAGCAGTACTTC
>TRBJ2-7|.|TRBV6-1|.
CASSRTDSYEQYF
TGTGCCAGCAGTCGGACAGACTCCTACGAGCAGTACTTC
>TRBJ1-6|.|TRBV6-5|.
CASSYREGTNSPLHF
TGTGCCAGCAGTTACCGGGAAGGGACTAATTCACCCCTCCACTTT
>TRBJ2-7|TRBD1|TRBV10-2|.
CASSETGVAGGVNEQYF
TGCGCCAGCAGTGAGACAGGAGTGGCAGGGGGCGTCAACGAGCAGTACTTC
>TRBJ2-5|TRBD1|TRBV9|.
CASSVDRGRGETQYF
TGTGCCAGCAGCGTAGACAGGGGGCGTGGGGAGACCCAGTACTTC
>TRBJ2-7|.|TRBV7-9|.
CASSNRVTGEQYF
TGTGCCAGCAGCAACAGGGTAACTGGCGAGCAGTACTTC
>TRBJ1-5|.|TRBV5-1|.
CASSYGTLEGPQHF
TGCGCCAGCAGCTATGGGACACTCGAGGGGCCCCAGCATTTT
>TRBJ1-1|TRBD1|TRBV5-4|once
CASSLAGGNTEAFF
TGTGCCAGCAGCTTGGCAGGGGGGAACACTGAAGCTTTCTTT
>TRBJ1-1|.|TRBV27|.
CASSLVGGGAEAFF
TGTGCCAGCAGTTTAGTGGGAGGTGGCGCTGAAGCTTTCTTT
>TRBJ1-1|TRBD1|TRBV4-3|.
CASSQGDREDEAFF
TGCGCCAGCAGCCAGGGTGACAGGGAGGATGAAGCTTTCTTT
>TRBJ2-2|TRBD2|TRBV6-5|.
CASSGLAVNTGELFF
TGTGCCAGCAGTGGACTAGCGGTGAACACCGGGGAGCTGTTTTTT
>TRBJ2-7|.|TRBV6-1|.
CASSGTLEGGVDYEQYF
TGTGCCAGCAGTGGTACCTTAGAGGGAGGAGTGGACTACGAGCAGTACTTC
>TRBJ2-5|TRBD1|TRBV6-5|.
CASSYTQGARETQYF
TGTGCCAGCAGTTATACGCAGGGGGCGCGGGAGACCCAGTACTTC
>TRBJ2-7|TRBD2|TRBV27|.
CASSSSGAYEQYF
TGTGCCAGCAGTTCTAGCGGGGCCTACGAGCAGTACTTC
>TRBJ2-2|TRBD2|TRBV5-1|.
CASRGLAGANTGELFF
TGCGCCAGCAGGGGACTAGCGGGGGCGAACACCGGGGAGCTGTTTTTT
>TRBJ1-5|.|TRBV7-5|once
CARSSPGQGKYSNQPQHF
TGTGCCAGAAGCTCCCCGGGACAGGGGAAGTATAGCAATCAGCCCCAGCATTTT
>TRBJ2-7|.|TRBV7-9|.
CASSLTPGQYTYEQYF
TGTGCCAGCAGCCTCACTCCGGGACAATACACCTACGAGCAGTACTTC
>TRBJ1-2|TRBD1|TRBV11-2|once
CASSLEDRVFYGYTF
TGTGCCAGCAGCTTAGAGGACAGGGTTTTCTATGGCTACACCTTC
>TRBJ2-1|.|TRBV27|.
CARRAGSYNEQFF
TGTGCCAGAAGGGCAGGATCCTACAATGAGCAGTTCTTC
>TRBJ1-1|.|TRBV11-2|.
CASSFAGGSNTEAFF
TGTGCCAGCAGCTTCGCCGGGGGATCGAACACTGAAGCTTTCTTT
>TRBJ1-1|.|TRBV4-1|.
CASSQVLEGFEAFF
TGCGCCAGCAGCCAAGTATTGGAGGGATTTGAAGCTTTCTTT
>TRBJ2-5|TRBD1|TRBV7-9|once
CASSMTGGIETQYF
TGTGCCAGCAGCATGACAGGGGGCATAGAGACCCAGTACTTC
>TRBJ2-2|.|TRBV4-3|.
CASSQVEENTGELFF
TGCGCCAGCAGCCAAGTTGAAGAGAACACCGGGGAGCTGTTTTTT
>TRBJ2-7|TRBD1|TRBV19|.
CASRTTGTGVYEQYF
TGTGCCAGTAGAACGACCGGGACAGGGGTCTACGAGCAGTACTTC